Below, 4 T cell receptor beta chains from the same sample are listed, as sequenced in a study of blood T cell repertoires in COVID-19. Using immunoSEQ multiplex PCR, the repertoire was profiled, and TCRdb retains in-frame clones only, with some absent. The repertoire has fewer than 300,000 clones, 87% of them found once; the top ten carry approximately 1.4%. The specimen was peripheral blood. The origin of the receptors is a woman in her 40s who had recovered from COVID-19.

This chain links TRBV5-1 with TRBJ1-1; D gene uncertain. Germline V gene data show CDR1 as SGHRS and CDR2 as YFSETQ. V was trimmed by 0 bases and J by 6 bases, leaving 9 bases between them. This CDR3 region has 13 residues. The CDR3 coding sequence is TGCGCCAGCAGCTTGGTTGGCCTAGCTGAAGCTTTCTTT. Amino acids: CASSLVGLAEAFF.

This clone was counted a single time. The chain recombines TRBV21-1 with TRBJ2-2; TRBD1 was called by the table and not checked on the DNA. TRBV21-1 is a listed pseudogene. The CDR3 spans 18 residues. The CDR3 sequence: CASSKECWDSANTGELFF. DNA of the CDR3: TGTGCCAGCAGCAAAGAGTGCTGGGACAGCGCGAACACCGGGGAGCTGTTTTTT.

The chain is built from TRBV28 and TRBJ1-6, with D perhaps matching TRBD1 (5 bases). Trimming shortened V by 4 bases and J by 9 bases, and 19 bases separated the two germline ends. The CDR3 runs 16 residues. The germline V gene has CDR1 MDHEN and CDR2 SYDVKM. Here the CDR3 DNA reads TGTGCCAGCAGTTCAGGGTTTGTTTCCATTAGTTCACCCCTCCACTTT. It codes for CASSSGFVSISSPLHF.

The chain is built from TRBV9 and TRBJ1-3; 7 bases fit TRBD1. This CDR3 has 13 residues. J lost 11 bases, V lost 4 bases, and 9 bases had no gene match. Per germline, CDR1 SGDLS and CDR2 YYNGEE. DNA of the CDR3: TGTGCCAGCAGCCCCGACAGGGAAAGAGCCATATATTTT. Its protein is CASSPDRERAIYF.